These 2 T cell receptor beta chains were sequenced from one sample in a study of blood T cell repertoires in COVID-19 (TCRdb year 2020). Library preparation used the immunoSEQ multiplex PCR assay. Not all clones reach the TCRdb copy of this immuneACCESS table, which keeps in-frame sequences only. Checked studies attribute under half of the gap to unresolved V genes and leave the rest unexplained. This sample comprises over 30,000 clones, just over 85% of them detected only once. The ten largest make up approximately 5% of the sample. Sequenced sample: peripheral blood. These receptors originate from a woman in her seventies with active COVID-19.

This rearrangement joins TRBV21-1 to TRBJ1-2. TRBV21-1 is termed a pseudogene. The length of the CDR3 is 14 residues. This CDR3 reads CASSGRDSPYGYTF. CDR3 nucleotide sequence: TGTGCCAGCAGCGGACGGGACTCTCCCTATGGCTACACCTTC.

The genes are TRBV10-3 and TRBJ2-1; 10 nucleotides align to TRBD2. The CDR3 runs to 11 residues. Germline V CDR1 and CDR2: ENHRY, SYGVKD. Losses at the gene ends were 8 bases for V and 14 bases for J; bases not matched to a gene: 6. The CDR3 bases are TGTGCCATCGCTAGCGGGGGCCCGGAGTTCTTC. Translating gives CAIASGGPEFF.